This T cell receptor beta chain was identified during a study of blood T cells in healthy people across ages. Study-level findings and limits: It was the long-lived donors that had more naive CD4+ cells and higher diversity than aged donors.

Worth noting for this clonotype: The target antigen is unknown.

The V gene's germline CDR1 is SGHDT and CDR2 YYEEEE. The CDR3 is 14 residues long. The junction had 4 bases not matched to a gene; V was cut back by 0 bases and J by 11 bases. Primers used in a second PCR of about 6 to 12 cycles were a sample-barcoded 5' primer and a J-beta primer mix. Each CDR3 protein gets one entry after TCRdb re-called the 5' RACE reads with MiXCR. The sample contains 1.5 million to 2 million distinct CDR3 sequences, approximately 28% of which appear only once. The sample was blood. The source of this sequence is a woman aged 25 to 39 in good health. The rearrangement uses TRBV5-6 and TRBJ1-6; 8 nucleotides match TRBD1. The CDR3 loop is CASSLVQGDAPLHF. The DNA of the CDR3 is TGTGCCAGCAGCTTGGTACAGGGGGACGCACCCCTCCACTTT.